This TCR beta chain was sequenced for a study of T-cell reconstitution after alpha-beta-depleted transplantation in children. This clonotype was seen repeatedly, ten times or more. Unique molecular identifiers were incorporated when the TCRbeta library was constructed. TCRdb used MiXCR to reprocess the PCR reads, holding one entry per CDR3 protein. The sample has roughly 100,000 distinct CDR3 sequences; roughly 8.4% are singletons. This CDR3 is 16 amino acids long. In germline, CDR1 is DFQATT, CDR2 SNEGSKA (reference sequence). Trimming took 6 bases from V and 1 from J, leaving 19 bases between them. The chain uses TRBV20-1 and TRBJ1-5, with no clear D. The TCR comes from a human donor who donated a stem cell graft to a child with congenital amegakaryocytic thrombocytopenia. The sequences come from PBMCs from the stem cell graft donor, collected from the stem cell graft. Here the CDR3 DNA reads TGCAGTGCCGAAGCCCGAACCGGGATCAGCAATCAGCCCCAGCATTTT. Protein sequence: CSAEARTGISNQPQHF.